Following are 19 T cell receptor beta chains from one sample sequenced in a study of blood T cell repertoires in COVID-19. Sequencing used immunoSEQ multiplex PCR; TCRdb keeps in-frame clones, though not all of them. The sample contains approximately 280,000 clones, 65% to 90% of which appear only once. The sequencing sample was made of peripheral blood. All receptors derive from a man over 45 with active or convalescent COVID-19.

The rearrangement links TRBV12-3 or TRBV12-4 to TRBJ1-2; unclear D gene. The CDR3 has 13 residues. V was trimmed by 7 bases and J by 7 bases, leaving 16 bases between them. The DNA for the CDR3 is TGTGCCAGCACCCTAATCGGACTGATTGGCTACACCTTC. It is translated as CASTLIGLIGYTF.

The rearrangement joins TRBV5-8 to TRBJ2-1; 10 nucleotides match TRBD2. Per germline, CDR1 SGHTS and CDR2 YDEGEE. V shed 5 bases, J shed 9 bases, and the junction held 8 bases outside the gene matches. The CDR3 consists of 14 residues. CDR3 amino acids: CASRRSGRAGEQFF. The CDR3 nucleotides are TGTGCCAGCAGACGGAGCGGGAGGGCCGGTGAGCAGTTCTTC. The whole variable domain, remainder taken from reference TRBV5-8 and TRBJ2-1, is EAGVTQSPTHLIKTRGQQATLRCSPISGHTSVYWYQQALGLGLQFLLWYDEGEERNRGNFPPRFSGRQFPNYSSELNVNALELEDSALYLCASRRSGRAGEQFFGPGTRLTVL.

The chain carries TRBV28 and TRBJ2-7, with TRBD2 matching 11 bases. The germline gives CDR1 MDHEN, CDR2 SYDVKM. The CDR3 totals 16 residues. With 5 bases clipped from V and 2 bases from J, the junction kept 8 bases outside the gene matches. CDR3: CASSGRLAGRTYEQYF. The CDR3 nucleotides are TGTGCCAGCAGTGGTAGACTAGCGGGACGAACCTACGAGCAGTACTTC.

The gene calls are TRBV15 and TRBJ2-2, with a possible D match to TRBD1 (6 bases). Germline V gives CDR1 LNHNV, CDR2 YYDKDF (reference sequence). The CDR3 is 15 residues long. Between the trimmed V and J ends, which lost 1 base and 4 bases, there was a span of 10 bases. The CDR3: CATSRGGLGTGELFF. The CDR3 DNA is TGTGCCACCAGCAGAGGGGGGCTCGGCACCGGGGAGCTGTTTTTT. The variable domain in full, with the rest retrieved from reference TRBV15 and TRBJ2-2, is DAMVIQNPRYQVTQFGKPVTLSCSQTLNHNVMYWYQQKSSQAPKLLFHYYDKDFNNEADTPDNFQSRRPNTSFCFLDIRSPGLGDTAMYLCATSRGGLGTGELFFGEGSRLTVL.

As regards this clone: At the DNA level, this CDR3 is encoded by other sequences in the same sample as well. V is TRBV5-4 and J is TRBJ2-3; 10 bases match TRBD2. Germline-derived CDR1 and CDR2 are SGHNT and YYREEE (reference sequence). The CDR3 is 13 residues long. Losses at the gene ends were 2 bases for V and 6 bases for J; bases not matched to a gene: 0. The CDR3 DNA follows: TGTGCCAGCAGCTTAGCGGGGGGGGATACGCAGTATTTT. Protein sequence: CASSLAGGDTQYF.

The CDR3, as DNA: TGTGCCAGCAGCCCCCGAGGCGGGAGTGGCTACGAGCAGTACTTC. Its translation: CASSPRGGSGYEQYF. This sequence joins TRBV2 and TRBJ2-7, with 7 bases lining up with TRBD2. The germline gives CDR1 SNHLY, CDR2 FYNNEI. The CDR3 runs 15 residues. Germline trimming cut 6 bases from V and 3 bases from J; bases unmatched to any gene: 11.

This clone has only a few counts. Other nucleotide sequences in the sample specify the same CDR3. The genes are TRBV4-3 and TRBJ1-5; D is unclear. From germline, CDR1 is LGHNA and CDR2 YSLEER. The V end was cut by 0 bases, the J end by 0 bases, with 15 bases between. The CDR3 is made up of 18 amino acids. CDR3 DNA sequence: TGCGCCAGCAGCCAAGATCTGGGCCGGGGTAATAGCAATCAGCCCCAGCATTTT. It encodes CASSQDLGRGNSNQPQHF.

The chain combines TRBV4-1 with TRBJ2-6; D is uncertain. The CDR3 is made up of 16 amino acids. Trimming left V 4 bases short and J 0 bases short, with 10 bases between. Germline CDR1 reads MGHRA; CDR2 reads YSYEKL. The CDR3 is CASSPGPSSGANVLTF. The CDR3 nucleotides are TGCGCCAGCAGCCCTGGCCCTAGCTCTGGGGCCAACGTCCTGACTTTC.

The rearrangement links TRBV6-1 to TRBJ2-7; 9 bases are shared with TRBD1. Germline V gives CDR1 MNHNS, CDR2 SASEGT. V was clipped by 5 bases and J by 6 bases; unmatched bases: 11. This CDR3 spans 15 amino acids. CDR3 DNA sequence: TGTGCCAGCAGTAACACACAGGGGGCACCGGGCGAGCAGTACTTC. It codes for CASSNTQGAPGEQYF.

In this sample, this clone turned up a few times. This chain joins TRBV28 and TRBJ1-4; D not certain. Per the germline V gene, CDR1 is MDHEN and CDR2 is SYDVKM. This CDR3 region has 14 residues. Deletions cut 6 bases from V and 7 bases from J, with 15 bases between. In DNA, the CDR3 is TGTGCCAGCAGCCAGAGCGGTGCGGGTGAAAAACTGTTTTTT. Protein sequence: CASSQSGAGEKLFF.

Only a few counts were recorded for this clone. V gene TRBV2 combines with J gene TRBJ2-7; D may be TRBD2 (7 bases). The V gene lost 9 bases and the J gene lost 3 bases, with 15 bases spanning the gap. Germline V gene data show CDR1 as SNHLY and CDR2 as FYNNEI. The CDR3 is made up of 13 amino acids. The CDR3 DNA reads TGTGCCAGTAGGCGGGGGACAATCTACGAGCAGTACTTC. Residues: CASRRGTIYEQYF.

This clone was detected only once. The J gene is TRBJ1-2, the V gene TRBV6-6, with 8 nucleotides matching TRBD1. This CDR3 region has 12 residues. Germline CDR1 and CDR2: MNHNY and SVGAGI (reference sequence). The V segment lost 10 bases and the J segment 5 bases; nucleotides outside the gene matches: 6. The CDR3 coding sequence is TGTGCCACTAACAGGGGGGCATATGGCTACACCTTC. It encodes CATNRGAYGYTF.

The chain links TRBV5-1 to TRBJ1-2; D gene uncertain. V lost 2 bases, J lost 6 bases, and 11 bases lay in between. Per germline, CDR1 SGHRS and CDR2 YFSETQ. The CDR3 sequence is 13 residues long. CDR3 loop: CASSFRGADGYTF. The CDR3 DNA sequence: TGCGCCAGCAGCTTCCGAGGCGCTGATGGCTACACCTTC.

This clone appeared a single time. V usage is TRBV30 and J usage is TRBJ1-1; D is unresolved. The V and J ends lost 7 bases and 0 bases respectively, with 6 bases between them. The CDR3 length is 11 residues. Germline V gives CDR1 GTSNPN, CDR2 SVGIG (reference sequence). The CDR3 here is CALFLNTEAFF. CDR3 in DNA: TGTGCCTTATTCCTGAACACTGAAGCTTTCTTT.

The chain combines TRBV6-5 with TRBJ1-1, with D hard to call. The germline V gene has CDR1 MNHEY and CDR2 SVGAGI. The ends were cut back, 4 bases at V and 1 base at J, with 7 bases in the middle. This CDR3 is built from 13 residues. CDR3 sequence: CASSFNRNTEAFF. CDR3 nucleotide sequence: TGTGCCAGCAGTTTCAACAGGAACACTGAAGCTTTCTTT.

The chain carries TRBV19 and TRBJ2-3; maybe TRBD2 (5 bases). Trimming stripped 3 bases from V and 0 bases from J, with 10 bases between. The V gene's germline CDR1 is LNHDA and CDR2 SQIVND (reference sequence). This CDR3 has 15 amino acids. DNA for the CDR3: TGTGCCAGTAGTATTGCCCCGGGGAGCACAGATACGCAGTATTTT. The encoded protein is CASSIAPGSTDTQYF.

This clone was seen only a few times. The J gene is TRBJ1-5, the V gene TRBV7-2; D is perhaps TRBD1 (5 bases). The CDR3 sequence is 15 residues long. V was cut by 3 bases and J by 4 bases, with 13 bases left in between. Germline V gene data show CDR1 as SGHTA and CDR2 as FQGNSA. The CDR3 protein is CASSFSGGLNQPQHF. The CDR3 DNA reads TGTGCCAGCAGCTTTTCCGGGGGATTGAATCAGCCCCAGCATTTT.

The chain links TRBV9 to TRBJ2-5; 8 nucleotides match TRBD1. The trim removed 0 bases at V and 5 bases at J, leaving 6 bases unmatched. CDR3 size: 15 residues. Germline V CDR1 and CDR2: SGDLS, YYNGEE. The CDR3 reads CASSVAASGGETQYF. CDR3 coding DNA: TGTGCCAGCAGCGTAGCGGCGTCAGGGGGCGAGACCCAGTACTTC.

This chain joins TRBV5-1 and TRBJ2-1; 8 bases align to TRBD2. The CDR3 is 15 amino acids. CDR1 is SGHRS, CDR2 YFSETQ, per germline. The V segment lost 4 bases and the J segment 4 bases; nucleotides outside the gene matches: 7. The CDR3 DNA sequence: TGCGCCAGCAGCCCCCTAGCGGGTGCTTACAATGAGCAGTTCTTC. Its translation is CASSPLAGAYNEQFF.